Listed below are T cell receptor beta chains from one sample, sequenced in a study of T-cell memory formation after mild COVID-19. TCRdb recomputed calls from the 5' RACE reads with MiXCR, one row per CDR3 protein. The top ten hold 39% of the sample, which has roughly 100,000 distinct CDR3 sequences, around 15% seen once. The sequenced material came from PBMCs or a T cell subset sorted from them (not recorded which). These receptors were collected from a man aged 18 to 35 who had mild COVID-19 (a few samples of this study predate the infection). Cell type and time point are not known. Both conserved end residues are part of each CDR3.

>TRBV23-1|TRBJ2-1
CASSQLGQGINEQFF
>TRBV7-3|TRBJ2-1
CASSSSPAGGPSYNEQFF
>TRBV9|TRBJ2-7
CASSPSGQGNSEQYF
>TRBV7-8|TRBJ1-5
CASSPRVKAGEQPQHF
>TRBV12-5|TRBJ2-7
CASGLALWERTYEQYF
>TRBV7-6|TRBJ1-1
CASSLGGPREAFF
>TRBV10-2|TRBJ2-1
CARRISGADNEQFF
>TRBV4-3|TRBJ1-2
CASSQDMDGGLYGYTF
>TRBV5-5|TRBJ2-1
CASSTAGVEGNEQFF
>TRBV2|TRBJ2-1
CASRTYRGQSYNEQFF
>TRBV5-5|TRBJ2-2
CASSWDETGALIGELFF
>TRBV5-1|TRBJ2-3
CASTLAVGTDTQYF
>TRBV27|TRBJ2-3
CASTNTDTQYF
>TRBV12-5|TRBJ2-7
CASGPGTGVIEQYF
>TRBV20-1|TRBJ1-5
CSGWTGGFDQPQHF
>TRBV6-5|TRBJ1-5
CASSIREGNQPQHF
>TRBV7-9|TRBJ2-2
CASSPPGLVNTGELFF
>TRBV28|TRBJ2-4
CASRPGQMLAKNIQYF
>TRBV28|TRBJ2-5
CASRTTSYQETQYF
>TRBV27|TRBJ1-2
CASSETGVDGYTF
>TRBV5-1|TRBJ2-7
CASSLAQGSHSYEQYF
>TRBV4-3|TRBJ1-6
CASSHGTENYNSPLHF
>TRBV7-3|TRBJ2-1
CASSSIGGNEQFF
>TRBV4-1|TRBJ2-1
CASSPVAGVIQNEQFF
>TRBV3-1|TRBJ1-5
CASSQGYRGYQPQHF
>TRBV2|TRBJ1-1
CASLVALGEAFF
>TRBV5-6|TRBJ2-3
CASSLSSRGGGNADTQYF
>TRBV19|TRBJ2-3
CASSIASDTQYF
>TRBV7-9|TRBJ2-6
CASSLGVGANVLTF
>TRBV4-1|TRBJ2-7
CASSQDGLLGVEQYF
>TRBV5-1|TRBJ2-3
CASSFNLADTQYF
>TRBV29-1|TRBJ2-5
CSVEGPGETQYF
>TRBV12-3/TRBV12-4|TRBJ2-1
CASSFSGSSYNEQFF
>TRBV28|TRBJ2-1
CASSFVPPVSNEQFF
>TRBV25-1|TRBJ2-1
CASRHGTGLFF
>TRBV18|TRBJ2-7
CASSLKGAPYEQYF
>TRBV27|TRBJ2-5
CASSLGTGIQETQYF
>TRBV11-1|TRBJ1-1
CASSPLTGHSEAFF
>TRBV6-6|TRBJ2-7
CASSSQSGVYYEQYF
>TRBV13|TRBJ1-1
CASSPGWGQNTEAFF
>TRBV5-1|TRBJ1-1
CASSLYRTNTEAFF
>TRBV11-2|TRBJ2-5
CASSPTSGQEGGTQYF
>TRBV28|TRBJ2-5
CASSLVTGSPRDQYF
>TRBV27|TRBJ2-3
CASKLGAQIQNIHF
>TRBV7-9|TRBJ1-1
CASSLTGGIAFF
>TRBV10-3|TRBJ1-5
CAISDRNQPQHF
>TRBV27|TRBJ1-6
CASRFGGNSPLHF
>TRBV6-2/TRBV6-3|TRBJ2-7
CATGDTYEQYF
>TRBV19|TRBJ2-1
CASSADRGPPFF
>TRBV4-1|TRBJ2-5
CASRPGVAGGQSQETQYF
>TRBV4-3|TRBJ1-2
CASSQDLGNNYGYTF
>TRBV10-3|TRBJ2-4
CAISESGGDLAKNIQYF